The clone carrying this T cell receptor beta chain has only one observation. Its antigen is still unknown. Germline V gene lookup returns CDR1 LNHDA and CDR2 SQIVND (reference sequence). There are 15 residues in the CDR3. The V gene lost 3 bases and the J gene lost 0 bases, with 6 bases spanning the gap. The source of the sample is a study of memory CD8 T cells in hepatitis C reinfection. Broader study findings: Conclusions on public clonotypes and secondary clearance were not definitive with four or five donors.

Time point of the sample: pre-reinfection, 55 to 20 weeks before reinfection detection. The sorted cells went straight to TCR sequencing with no prior in vitro expansion. The repertoire was sequenced with immunoSEQ multiplex PCR; TCRdb's copy has only in-frame clones and lacks some. The table has 50,000 or so clones, over 85% seen once. The rearrangement joins TRBV19 to TRBJ2-6; D remains ambiguous. The TCR was taken from a man between 18 and 35 years old with hepatitis C virus infection. Specimen: naive CD8+ T cells sorted from blood. The CDR3, as DNA: TGTGCCAGTAGTATTGACATCTCTGGGGCCAACGTCCTGACTTTC. Residues: CASSIDISGANVLTF.